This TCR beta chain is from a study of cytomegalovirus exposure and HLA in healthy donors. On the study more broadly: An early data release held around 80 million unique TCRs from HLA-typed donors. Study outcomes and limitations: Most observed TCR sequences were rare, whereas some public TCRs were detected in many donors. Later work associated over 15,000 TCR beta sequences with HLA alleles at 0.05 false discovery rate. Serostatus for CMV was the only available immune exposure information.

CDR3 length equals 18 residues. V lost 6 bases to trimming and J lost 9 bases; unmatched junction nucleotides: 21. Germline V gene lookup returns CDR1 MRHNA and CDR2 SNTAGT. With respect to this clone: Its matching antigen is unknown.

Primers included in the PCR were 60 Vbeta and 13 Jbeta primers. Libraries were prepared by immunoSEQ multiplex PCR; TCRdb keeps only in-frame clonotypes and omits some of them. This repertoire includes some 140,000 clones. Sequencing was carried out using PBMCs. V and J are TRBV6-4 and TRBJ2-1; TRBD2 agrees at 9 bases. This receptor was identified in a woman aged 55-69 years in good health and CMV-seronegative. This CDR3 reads CASSEMPPGLASPSEQFF. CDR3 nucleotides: TGTGCCAGCAGCGAGATGCCTCCGGGACTAGCCAGTCCCAGTGAGCAGTTCTTC.